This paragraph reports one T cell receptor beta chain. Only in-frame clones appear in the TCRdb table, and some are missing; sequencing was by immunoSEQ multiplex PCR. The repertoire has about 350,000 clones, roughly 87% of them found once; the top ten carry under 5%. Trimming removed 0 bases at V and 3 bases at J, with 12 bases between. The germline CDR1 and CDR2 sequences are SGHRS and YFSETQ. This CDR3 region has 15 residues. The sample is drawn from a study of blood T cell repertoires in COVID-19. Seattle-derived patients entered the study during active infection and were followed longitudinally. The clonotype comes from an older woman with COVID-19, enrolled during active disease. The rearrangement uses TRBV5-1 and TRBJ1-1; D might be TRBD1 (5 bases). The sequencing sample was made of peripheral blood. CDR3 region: CASSLVGREDTEAFF. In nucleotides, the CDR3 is TGCGCCAGCAGCTTGGTGGGCAGGGAGGACACTGAAGCTTTCTTT.